Reported below is one T cell receptor beta chain. One Seattle source followed patients from active infection through their disease course. This entry comes from a study of blood T cell repertoires in COVID-19. Study background: Italy, Spain and the United States were the sources of the convalescent and acute COVID-19 samples. T cells, B-cell-depleted T cells, or PBMCs supplied cDNA or gDNA.

Authors' analysis steps: Amplified reference gene primers provided the basis for estimating nucleated cell counts. Using immunoSEQ multiplex PCR, the repertoire was profiled, and TCRdb retains in-frame clones only, with some absent. V and J calls and clone size are copied from that table; D and trimming were computed from the DNA. The sample contains about 230,000 clones, about nine tenths of which appear only once. The V and J ends lost 2 bases and 4 bases respectively, with 9 bases between them. The CDR3 is made up of 14 amino acids. The germline CDR1 and CDR2 sequences are SGDLS and YYNGEE. This receptor was obtained from a man in his fifties or sixties with COVID-19, enrolled during active disease. Sequencing was carried out using peripheral blood. V is TRBV9 and J is TRBJ1-4; TRBD1 is a possible D gene (5 bases). The CDR3 sequence: CASSVTGVNEKLFF. CDR3 DNA sequence: TGTGCCAGCAGCGTTACAGGAGTTAATGAAAAACTGTTTTTT.